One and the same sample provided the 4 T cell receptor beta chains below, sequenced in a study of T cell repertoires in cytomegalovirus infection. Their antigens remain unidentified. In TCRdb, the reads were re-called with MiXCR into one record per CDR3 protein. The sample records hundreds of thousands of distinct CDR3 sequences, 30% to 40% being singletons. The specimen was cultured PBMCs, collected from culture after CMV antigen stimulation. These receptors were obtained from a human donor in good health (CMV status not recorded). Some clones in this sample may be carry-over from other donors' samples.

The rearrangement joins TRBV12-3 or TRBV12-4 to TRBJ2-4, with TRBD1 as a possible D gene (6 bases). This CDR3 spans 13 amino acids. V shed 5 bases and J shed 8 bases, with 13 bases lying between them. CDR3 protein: CASSPGQGDIQYF. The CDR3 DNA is TGTGCCAGCAGTCCGGGACAAGGAGACATTCAGTACTTC.

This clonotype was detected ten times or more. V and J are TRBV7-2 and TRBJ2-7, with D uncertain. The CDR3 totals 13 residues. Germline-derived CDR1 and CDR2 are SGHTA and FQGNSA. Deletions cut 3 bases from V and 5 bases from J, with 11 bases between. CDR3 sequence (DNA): TGTGCCAGCAGCTTTGATGGTACCGACGAGCAGTACTTC. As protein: CASSFDGTDEQYF. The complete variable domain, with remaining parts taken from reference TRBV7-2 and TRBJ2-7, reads GAGVSQSPSNKVTEKGKDVELRCDPISGHTALYWYRQSLGQGLEFLIYFQGNSAPDKSGLPSDRFSAERTGGSVSTLTIQRTQQEDSAVYLCASSFDGTDEQYFGPGTRLTVT.

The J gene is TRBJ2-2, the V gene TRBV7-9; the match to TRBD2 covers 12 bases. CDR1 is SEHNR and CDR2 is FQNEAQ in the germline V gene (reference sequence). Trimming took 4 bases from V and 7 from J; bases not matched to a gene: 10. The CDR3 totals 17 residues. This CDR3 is CASSSRLAGAYDGELFF. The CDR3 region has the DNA TGTGCCAGCAGCTCTCGACTAGCGGGGGCTTATGACGGGGAGCTGTTTTTT.

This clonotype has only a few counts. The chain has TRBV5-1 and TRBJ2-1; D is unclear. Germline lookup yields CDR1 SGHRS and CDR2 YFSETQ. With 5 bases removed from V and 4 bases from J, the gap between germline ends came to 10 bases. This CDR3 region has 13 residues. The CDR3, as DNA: TGCGCCAGCAGGAGACCCCCTTACAATGAGCAGTTCTTC. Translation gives CASRRPPYNEQFF. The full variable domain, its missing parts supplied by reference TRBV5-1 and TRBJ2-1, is KAGVTQTPRYLIKTRGQQVTLSCSPISGHRSVSWYQQTPGQGLQFLFEYFSETQRNKGNFPGRFSGRQFSNSRSEMNVSTLELGDSALYLCASRRPPYNEQFFGPGTRLTVL.